The rows below give T cell receptor beta chains drawn from one sample of a study of blood T cell repertoires in COVID-19. Assay used: immunoSEQ multiplex PCR; TCRdb lists only in-frame clones, some missing. The table includes roughly 200,000 clones, 75% to 80% detected once. The sequencing sample was made of peripheral blood. The origin of the receptors is a woman aged 45 to 65 with active or convalescent COVID-19. The CDR3 runs from the conserved cysteine through the conserved F or W. Each record gives: D gene, V gene, clone size, J gene, CDR3 DNA, CDR3 protein. The D gene is left open where the match is weak. The size entry is marked missing in some rows and otherwise reads once, few, many or a size class.

D gene: -
V gene: TRBV28
clone size: -
J gene: TRBJ2-7
CDR3 DNA: TGTGCCAGCAGTCTAGGGGCGGTTTACTCCTACGAGCAGTACTTC
CDR3 protein: CASSLGAVYSYEQYF

D gene: -
V gene: TRBV28
clone size: -
J gene: TRBJ2-5
CDR3 DNA: TGTGCCAGCCGGGACTTCGGGGAGACCCAGTACTTC
CDR3 protein: CASRDFGETQYF

D gene: -
V gene: TRBV6-5
clone size: -
J gene: TRBJ2-7
CDR3 DNA: TGTGCCAGCAGGCAGGGGTTCAACGAGCAGTACTTC
CDR3 protein: CASRQGFNEQYF

D gene: TRBD1
V gene: TRBV19
clone size: -
J gene: TRBJ1-2
CDR3 DNA: TGTGCCAGTAGGCTGCAGAAGACAGGGCTTAACTATGGCTACACCTTC
CDR3 protein: CASRLQKTGLNYGYTF

D gene: TRBD1
V gene: TRBV29-1
clone size: -
J gene: TRBJ1-5
CDR3 DNA: TGCAGCGTTGGGGGACAGGGACCGAGCCAGCCCCAGCATTTT
CDR3 protein: CSVGGQGPSQPQHF

D gene: TRBD1
V gene: TRBV2
clone size: -
J gene: TRBJ1-2
CDR3 DNA: TGTGCCAGCAGTGAACGTATACAGGGGGCTAGGGGCTACACCTTC
CDR3 protein: CASSERIQGARGYTF

D gene: TRBD2
V gene: TRBV7-9
clone size: -
J gene: TRBJ2-1
CDR3 DNA: TGTGCCAGCAGCTTAGAGGGGACTAGCGGGTCCTCCTACAATGAGCAGTTCTTC
CDR3 protein: CASSLEGTSGSSYNEQFF

D gene: TRBD2
V gene: TRBV7-8
clone size: -
J gene: TRBJ2-5
CDR3 DNA: TGTGCCAGCAGCCCCGGACTAGCGGGACTGTACCAAGAGACCCAGTACTTC
CDR3 protein: CASSPGLAGLYQETQYF

D gene: TRBD1
V gene: TRBV7-2
clone size: -
J gene: TRBJ1-1
CDR3 DNA: TGTGCCAGCAGCTCGGAACCCCGGACAGGCTTAAACACTGAAGCTTTCTTT
CDR3 protein: CASSSEPRTGLNTEAFF

D gene: -
V gene: TRBV12-3/TRBV12-4
clone size: -
J gene: TRBJ1-2
CDR3 DNA: TGTGCCAGCAGTTTATCAGGGCAGGGAGGCTACACCTTC
CDR3 protein: CASSLSGQGGYTF

D gene: TRBD1
V gene: TRBV5-1
clone size: -
J gene: TRBJ1-1
CDR3 DNA: TGCGCCAGCAGCTTGGCAGGACAGGGTGGGGCTGACGCTTTCTTT
CDR3 protein: CASSLAGQGGADAFF

D gene: -
V gene: TRBV21-1
clone size: -
J gene: TRBJ1-4
CDR3 DNA: TGTGCCAGCAGCCCGGACAGCGCTAATGAAAAACTGTTTTTT
CDR3 protein: CASSPDSANEKLFF

D gene: TRBD2
V gene: TRBV5-1
clone size: few
J gene: TRBJ2-7
CDR3 DNA: TGCGCCAGCAGCAGCGGGGGACTACTAGACTACGAGCAGTACTTC
CDR3 protein: CASSSGGLLDYEQYF

D gene: -
V gene: TRBV19
clone size: -
J gene: TRBJ2-2
CDR3 DNA: TGTGCCAGTAGAAAAACGGGACAGAACACCGGGGAGCTGTTTTTT
CDR3 protein: CASRKTGQNTGELFF

D gene: TRBD2
V gene: TRBV7-2
clone size: -
J gene: TRBJ2-5
CDR3 DNA: TGTGCCAGCAGCTTAAGCGCAGCGGGAGGGCCGTCCCAAGAGACCCAGTACTTC
CDR3 protein: CASSLSAAGGPSQETQYF

D gene: -
V gene: TRBV7-2
clone size: few
J gene: TRBJ2-1
CDR3 DNA: TGTGCCAGCAGCTTAGCGGAGAGTTTTTACAATGAGCAGTTCTTC
CDR3 protein: CASSLAESFYNEQFF

D gene: -
V gene: TRBV19
clone size: -
J gene: TRBJ1-2
CDR3 DNA: TGTGCCAGTACACCGCTCTCCGGGACAAGAACTGGCTACACCTTC
CDR3 protein: CASTPLSGTRTGYTF

D gene: -
V gene: TRBV28
clone size: -
J gene: TRBJ1-4
CDR3 DNA: TGTGCCAGCGCGGTATCCGATGAAAAACTGTTTTTT
CDR3 protein: CASAVSDEKLFF

D gene: TRBD1
V gene: TRBV4-3
clone size: -
J gene: TRBJ2-7
CDR3 DNA: TGCGCCAGCAGCCAAGCGGACAGGCACTCCTACGAGCAGTACTTC
CDR3 protein: CASSQADRHSYEQYF

D gene: TRBD1
V gene: TRBV29-1
clone size: few
J gene: TRBJ1-1
CDR3 DNA: TGCAGCGTTGAGGGGACAGCCAACACTGAAGCTTTCTTT
CDR3 protein: CSVEGTANTEAFF

D gene: -
V gene: TRBV19
clone size: -
J gene: TRBJ1-3
CDR3 DNA: TGTGCCAGTAGTCTTGGTCGGGTTAACACTTGGAGCTCTGGAAACACCATATATTTT
CDR3 protein: CASSLGRVNTWSSGNTIYF

D gene: -
V gene: TRBV6-5
clone size: few
J gene: TRBJ1-2
CDR3 DNA: TGTGCCAGCAGTCTCAAGGGGTATGGCTACACCTTC
CDR3 protein: CASSLKGYGYTF

D gene: -
V gene: TRBV6-2/TRBV6-3
clone size: -
J gene: TRBJ1-5
CDR3 DNA: TGTGCCAGCAGTCACGGGGGGGGTCAGCCCCAGCATTTT
CDR3 protein: CASSHGGGQPQHF

D gene: -
V gene: TRBV13
clone size: -
J gene: TRBJ1-5
CDR3 DNA: TGTGCCAGCAGTCTAACCAGGGACAATCAGCCCCAGCATTTT
CDR3 protein: CASSLTRDNQPQHF

D gene: TRBD2
V gene: TRBV29-1
clone size: -
J gene: TRBJ2-5
CDR3 DNA: TGCAGCGTAGCTGGACTAGCGGAACAAGAGACCCAGTACTTC
CDR3 protein: CSVAGLAEQETQYF

D gene: TRBD1
V gene: TRBV9
clone size: -
J gene: TRBJ1-2
CDR3 DNA: TGTGCCAGCAGCCTCCGCTCGACAGGGGCAAGTGGCTACACCTTC
CDR3 protein: CASSLRSTGASGYTF

D gene: -
V gene: TRBV24-1
clone size: -
J gene: TRBJ2-7
CDR3 DNA: TGTGCCACCTCCAGGGGGGACAGCTCCTACGAGCAGTACTTC
CDR3 protein: CATSRGDSSYEQYF

D gene: -
V gene: TRBV3-1/TRBV3-2
clone size: -
J gene: TRBJ2-5
CDR3 DNA: TGTGCCAGCAGCGAGGCAGCGAGGGGGGAGACCCAGTACTTC
CDR3 protein: CASSEAARGETQYF

D gene: -
V gene: TRBV21-1
clone size: -
J gene: TRBJ2-1
CDR3 DNA: TGTGCCAGCAGCAAAGTAACAGACAATGAGCAGTTCTTC
CDR3 protein: CASSKVTDNEQFF

D gene: TRBD1
V gene: TRBV19
clone size: -
J gene: TRBJ1-5
CDR3 DNA: TGTGCCAGTAGGTGGGACAGGGCCACGGGGCAGCCCCAGCATTTT
CDR3 protein: CASRWDRATGQPQHF

D gene: -
V gene: TRBV9
clone size: -
J gene: TRBJ1-4
CDR3 DNA: TGTGCCAGCAGCGGATCTGGGAGGGTTAATGAAAAACTGTTTTTT
CDR3 protein: CASSGSGRVNEKLFF

D gene: -
V gene: TRBV19
clone size: -
J gene: TRBJ1-3
CDR3 DNA: TGTGCCAGTAGTCCCCGGGAATCTGGAAACACCATATATTTT
CDR3 protein: CASSPRESGNTIYF

D gene: -
V gene: TRBV4-2
clone size: -
J gene: TRBJ1-6
CDR3 DNA: TGTGCCAGCAGCCACGCTACCCCTGGGGGCGGTTATAATTCACCCCTCCACTTT
CDR3 protein: CASSHATPGGGYNSPLHF

D gene: -
V gene: TRBV5-1
clone size: -
J gene: TRBJ1-1
CDR3 DNA: TGCGCCAGCAGCTTGGGACAGCATAACACTGAAGCTTTCTTT
CDR3 protein: CASSLGQHNTEAFF

D gene: -
V gene: TRBV6-6
clone size: -
J gene: TRBJ1-5
CDR3 DNA: TGTGCCAGCAGTCCTCTCTTCTCCGGGACAAATCCTAATCAGCCCCAGCATTTT
CDR3 protein: CASSPLFSGTNPNQPQHF

D gene: -
V gene: TRBV5-6
clone size: -
J gene: TRBJ1-5
CDR3 DNA: TGTGCCAGCAGCCCCAGGAGGACGAAAAATCAGCCCCAGCATTTT
CDR3 protein: CASSPRRTKNQPQHF

D gene: -
V gene: TRBV6-5
clone size: -
J gene: TRBJ2-3
CDR3 DNA: TGTGCCACCCGACGGGAGTTGGGCACAGATACGCAGTATTTT
CDR3 protein: CATRRELGTDTQYF

D gene: TRBD1
V gene: TRBV30
clone size: -
J gene: TRBJ1-2
CDR3 DNA: TGTGCCTGGAGGACCAGGACAGGGACCTTAGCTAACTATGGCTACACCTTC
CDR3 protein: CAWRTRTGTLANYGYTF

D gene: TRBD2
V gene: TRBV4-2
clone size: few
J gene: TRBJ2-4
CDR3 DNA: TGTGCCAGCAGCCAAGATTTACTAGCGGGGGTAGCCAAAAACATTCAGTACTTC
CDR3 protein: CASSQDLLAGVAKNIQYF

D gene: -
V gene: TRBV4-3
clone size: -
J gene: TRBJ2-7
CDR3 DNA: TGCGCCAGCAGCCAAGAGGGGCAGGGGCCCTACGAGCAGTACTTC
CDR3 protein: CASSQEGQGPYEQYF

D gene: TRBD2
V gene: TRBV3-1/TRBV3-2
clone size: -
J gene: TRBJ2-3
CDR3 DNA: TGTGCCAGCAGCCAAGATTCCCTAGCGGGGGACCCGACTAGCACAGATACGCAGTATTTT
CDR3 protein: CASSQDSLAGDPTSTDTQYF

D gene: -
V gene: TRBV24-1
clone size: -
J gene: TRBJ2-1
CDR3 DNA: TGTGCCACCAGTGCGGGTTATAGCCCTGTCGATGAGCAGTTCTTC
CDR3 protein: CATSAGYSPVDEQFF

D gene: TRBD2
V gene: TRBV7-9
clone size: few
J gene: TRBJ2-1
CDR3 DNA: TGTGCCAGCAGCTTAGAACTAGCGGAGGTCCCTGGTTACAATGAGCAGTTCTTC
CDR3 protein: CASSLELAEVPGYNEQFF

D gene: TRBD2
V gene: TRBV7-9
clone size: -
J gene: TRBJ2-1
CDR3 DNA: TGTGCCAGCAAGGAGACTAGCGGGTACAATGAGCAGTTCTTC
CDR3 protein: CASKETSGYNEQFF

D gene: TRBD2
V gene: TRBV6-4
clone size: -
J gene: TRBJ2-3
CDR3 DNA: TGTGCCAGCAGTGACGGGGGGGACCCCACAGATACGCAGTATTTT
CDR3 protein: CASSDGGDPTDTQYF

D gene: -
V gene: TRBV5-6
clone size: -
J gene: TRBJ1-2
CDR3 DNA: TGTGCCAGCAGCTTGGGAGGGTCGCCTTATGGCTACACCTTC
CDR3 protein: CASSLGGSPYGYTF